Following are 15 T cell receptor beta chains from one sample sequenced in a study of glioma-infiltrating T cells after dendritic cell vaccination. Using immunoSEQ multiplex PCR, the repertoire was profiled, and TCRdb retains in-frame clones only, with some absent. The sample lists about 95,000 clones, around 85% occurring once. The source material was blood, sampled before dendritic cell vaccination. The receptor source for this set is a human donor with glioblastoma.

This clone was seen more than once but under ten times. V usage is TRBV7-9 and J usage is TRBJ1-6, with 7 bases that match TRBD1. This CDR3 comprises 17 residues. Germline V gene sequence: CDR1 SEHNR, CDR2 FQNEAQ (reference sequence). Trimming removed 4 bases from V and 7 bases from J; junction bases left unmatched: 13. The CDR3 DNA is TGTGCCAGCAGCTCGAGATCGACAGGGCGCACCAATTCACCCCTCCACTTT. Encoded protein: CASSSRSTGRTNSPLHF.

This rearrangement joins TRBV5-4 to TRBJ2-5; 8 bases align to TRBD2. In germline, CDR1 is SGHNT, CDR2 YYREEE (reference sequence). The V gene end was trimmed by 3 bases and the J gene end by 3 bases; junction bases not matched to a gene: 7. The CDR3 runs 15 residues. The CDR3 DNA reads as TGTGCCAGCAGCTCGAAGGAAGCGGGAGAAGAGACCCAGTACTTC. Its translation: CASSSKEAGEETQYF.

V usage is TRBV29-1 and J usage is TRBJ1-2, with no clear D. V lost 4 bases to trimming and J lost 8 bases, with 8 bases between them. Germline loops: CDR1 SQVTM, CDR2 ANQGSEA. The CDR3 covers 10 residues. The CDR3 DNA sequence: TGCAGCGTTGCTCAGGAAGGCTACACCTTC. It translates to CSVAQEGYTF.

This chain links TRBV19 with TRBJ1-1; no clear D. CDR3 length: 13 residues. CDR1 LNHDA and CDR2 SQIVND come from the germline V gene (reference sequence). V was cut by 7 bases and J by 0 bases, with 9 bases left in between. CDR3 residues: CASTAELNTEAFF. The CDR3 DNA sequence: TGTGCCAGTACTGCGGAGCTGAACACTGAAGCTTTCTTT.

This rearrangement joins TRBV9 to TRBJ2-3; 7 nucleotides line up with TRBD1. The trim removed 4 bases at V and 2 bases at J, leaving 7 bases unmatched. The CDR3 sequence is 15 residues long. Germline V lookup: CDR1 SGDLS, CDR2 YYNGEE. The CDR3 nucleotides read TGTGCCAGCAGCCCCCGGACAGGACTCACAGATACGCAGTATTTT. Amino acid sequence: CASSPRTGLTDTQYF. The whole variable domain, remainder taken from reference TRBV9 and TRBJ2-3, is DSGVTQTPKHLITATGQRVTLRCSPRSGDLSVYWYQQSLDQGLQFLIQYYNGEERAKGNILERFSAQQFPDLHSELNLSSLELGDSALYFCASSPRTGLTDTQYFGPGTRLTVL.

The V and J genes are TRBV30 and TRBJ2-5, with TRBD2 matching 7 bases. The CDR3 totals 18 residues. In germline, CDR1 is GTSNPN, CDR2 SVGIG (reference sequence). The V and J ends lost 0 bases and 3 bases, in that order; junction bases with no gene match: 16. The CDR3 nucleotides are TGTGCCTGGAGTGTACGGCGGGAGTTTACAGTTTATGAAGAGACCCAGTACTTC. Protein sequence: CAWSVRREFTVYEETQYF. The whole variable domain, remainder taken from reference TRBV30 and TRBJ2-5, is SQTIHQWPATLVQPVGSPLSLECTVEGTSNPNLYWYRQAAGRGLQLLFYSVGIGQISSEVPQNLSASRPQDRQFILSSKKLLLSDSGFYLCAWSVRREFTVYEETQYFGPGTRLLVL.

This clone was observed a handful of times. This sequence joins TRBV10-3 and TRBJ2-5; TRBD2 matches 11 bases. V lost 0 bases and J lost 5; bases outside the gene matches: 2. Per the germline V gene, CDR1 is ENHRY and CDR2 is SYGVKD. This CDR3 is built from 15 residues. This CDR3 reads CAISESLAGAETQYF. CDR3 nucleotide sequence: TGTGCCATCAGTGAGTCACTAGCGGGGGCGGAGACCCAGTACTTC.

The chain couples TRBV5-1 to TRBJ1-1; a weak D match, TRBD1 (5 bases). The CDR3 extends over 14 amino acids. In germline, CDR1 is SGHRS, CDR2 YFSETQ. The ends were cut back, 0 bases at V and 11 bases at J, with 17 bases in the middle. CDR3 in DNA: TGCGCCAGCAGCTTGGAGGTGGGAGGGGAGGCGGCTTTCTTT. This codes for CASSLEVGGEAAFF.

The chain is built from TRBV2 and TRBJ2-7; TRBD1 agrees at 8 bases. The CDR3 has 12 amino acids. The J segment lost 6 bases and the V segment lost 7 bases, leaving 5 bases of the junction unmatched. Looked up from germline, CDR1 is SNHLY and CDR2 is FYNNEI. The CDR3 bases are TGTGCCAGCAAACCAGGGGGCAGCGAGCAGTACTTC. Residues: CASKPGGSEQYF.

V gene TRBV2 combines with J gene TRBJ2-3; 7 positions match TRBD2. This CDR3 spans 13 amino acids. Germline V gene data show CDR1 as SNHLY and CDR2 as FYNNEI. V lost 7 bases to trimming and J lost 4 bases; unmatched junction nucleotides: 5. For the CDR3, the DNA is TGTGCCAGCAAGGGCGGGGGACCAGATACGCAGTATTTT. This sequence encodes CASKGGGPDTQYF.

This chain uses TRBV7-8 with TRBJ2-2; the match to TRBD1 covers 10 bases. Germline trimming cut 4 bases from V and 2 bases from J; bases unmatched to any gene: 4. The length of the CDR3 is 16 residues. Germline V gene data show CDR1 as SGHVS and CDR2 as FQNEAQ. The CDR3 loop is CASSSGTGENTGELFF. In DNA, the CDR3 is TGTGCCAGCAGCTCCGGGACAGGGGAAAACACCGGGGAGCTGTTTTTT.

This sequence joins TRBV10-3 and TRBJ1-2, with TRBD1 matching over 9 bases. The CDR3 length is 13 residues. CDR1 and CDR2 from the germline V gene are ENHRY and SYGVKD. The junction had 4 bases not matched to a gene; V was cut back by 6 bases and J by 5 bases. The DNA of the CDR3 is TGTGCCATCAGCGCAGACAGGGGGTATGGCTACACCTTC. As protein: CAISADRGYGYTF.

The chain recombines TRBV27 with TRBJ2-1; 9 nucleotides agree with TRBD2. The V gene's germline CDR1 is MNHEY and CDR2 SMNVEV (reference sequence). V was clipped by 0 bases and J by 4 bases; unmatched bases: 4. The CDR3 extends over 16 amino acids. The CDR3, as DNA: TGTGCCAGCAGTTTATCGAGGCTAGCGGGATACAATGAGCAGTTCTTC. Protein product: CASSLSRLAGYNEQFF.

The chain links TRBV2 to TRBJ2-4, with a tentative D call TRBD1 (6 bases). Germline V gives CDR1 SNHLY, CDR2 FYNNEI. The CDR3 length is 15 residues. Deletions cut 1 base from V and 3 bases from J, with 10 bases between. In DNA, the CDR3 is TGTGCCAGCAGTGAAGGGGCCAGGGGCAAAAACATTCAGTACTTC. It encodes CASSEGARGKNIQYF.

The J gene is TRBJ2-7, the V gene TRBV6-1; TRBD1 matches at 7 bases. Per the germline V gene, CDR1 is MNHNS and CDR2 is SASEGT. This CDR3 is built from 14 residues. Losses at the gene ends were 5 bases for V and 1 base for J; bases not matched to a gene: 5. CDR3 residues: CASSWSGGSYEQYF. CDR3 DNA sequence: TGTGCCAGCAGTTGGTCAGGGGGTTCCTACGAGCAGTACTTC.